Listed below are T cell receptor beta chains from one sample, sequenced in a study of cytomegalovirus exposure and HLA in healthy donors. The repertoire was sequenced with immunoSEQ multiplex PCR; TCRdb's copy has only in-frame clones and lacks some. The profile shows roughly 80,000 clones, approximately 95% of them singletons. The sequencing input was PBMCs. The receptors were gathered from a woman younger than 35 in good health and CMV-seronegative. The CDR3 runs from the conserved cysteine through the conserved F or W. The D gene is left open where the match is weak. For some rows the clone size is stated as once, few or many, or as a class when expanded; others skip it.

CDR3 protein	CDR3 DNA	D gene	V gene	J gene	clone size
CASRGQGKETQYF	TGTGCCTCGAGGGGACAAGGGAAAGAGACCCAGTACTTC	-	TRBV28	TRBJ2-5	-
CATSRDQGAVSEQYF	TGTGCCACCAGCAGAGATCAAGGGGCGGTGAGCGAGCAGTACTTC	-	TRBV15	TRBJ2-7	-
CASSFGQGNTEAFF	TGTGCCAGCAGCTTCGGACAGGGGAACACTGAAGCTTTCTTT	TRBD1	TRBV5-5	TRBJ1-1	-
CASSYSELAKNIQYF	TGTGCCAGCAGTTACTCGGAGTTAGCCAAAAACATTCAGTACTTC	-	TRBV6-5	TRBJ2-4	-
CASSEMGLSGGAYEQYF	TGTGCCAGTTCCGAGATGGGCCTTAGTGGAGGGGCCTACGAGCAGTACTTC	-	TRBV19	TRBJ2-7	-
CASSNDRGRTYEQYF	TGTGCCAGCAGTAACGACAGGGGGCGGACCTACGAGCAGTACTTC	TRBD1	TRBV6-5	TRBJ2-7	-
CASSLQGLNTGELFF	TGTGCCAGCAGCTTACAGGGGTTGAACACCGGGGAGCTGTTTTTT	-	TRBV7-9	TRBJ2-2	-
CASSPFGTAYGYTF	TGTGCCAGCAGTCCCTTTGGGACAGCCTATGGCTACACCTTC	TRBD1	TRBV27	TRBJ1-2	-
CASSLLQGAQGQPQHF	TGTGCCAGCTCACTTCTACAGGGGGCTCAAGGGCAGCCCCAGCATTTT	TRBD1	TRBV18	TRBJ1-5	-
CASGEELYYGYTF	TGCGCCAGCGGAGAGGAGTTGTACTATGGCTACACCTTC	-	TRBV4-1	TRBJ1-2	-
CASSLGWGGQETQYF	TGTGCCAGCAGCTTAGGGTGGGGCGGTCAAGAGACCCAGTACTTC	-	TRBV11-3	TRBJ2-5	-
CASSRRGGAGFTDTQYF	TGTGCCAGCAGCCGGAGGGGGGGAGCGGGCTTCACAGATACGCAGTATTTT	-	TRBV7-9	TRBJ2-3	-
CASSQSYEQYF	TGTGCCAGCAGTCAATCCTACGAGCAGTACTTC	-	TRBV2	TRBJ2-7	few
CASSRAYEQYF	TGTGCCAGCAGCCGCGCCTACGAGCAGTACTTC	-	TRBV11-2	TRBJ2-7	-
CASSHLGAVRAYEQYF	TGTGCCAGCAGCCACTTGGGGGCAGTAAGAGCCTACGAGCAGTACTTC	-	TRBV27	TRBJ2-7	-
CASSPDRGRAFF	TGTGCCAGCAGCCCAGACAGGGGAAGGGCTTTCTTT	TRBD1	TRBV7-9	TRBJ1-1	-
CATSRTQISGANVLTF	TGTGCCACCAGCAGAACCCAGATCTCTGGGGCCAACGTCCTGACTTTC	-	TRBV15	TRBJ2-6	-
CASSELGQVRGRYQPQHF	TGTGCCAGCAGTGAATTAGGACAGGTCCGGGGAAGATATCAGCCCCAGCATTTT	TRBD1	TRBV25-1	TRBJ1-5	once
CASSLDATPGDGYTF	TGTGCCAGCAGCTTAGACGCTACACCAGGGGACGGCTACACCTTC	-	TRBV7-9	TRBJ1-2	-
CAISGSGVMWEQYF	TGTGCCATCAGTGGTTCGGGGGTAATGTGGGAGCAGTACTTC	-	TRBV10-3	TRBJ2-7	once
CASTVDRNTEAFF	TGTGCCAGCACCGTGGACAGAAACACTGAAGCTTTCTTT	-	TRBV2	TRBJ1-1	-
CASSQATGLEGTNEKLFF	TGTGCCAGCAGCCAGGCCACGGGACTGGAGGGAACTAATGAAAAACTGTTTTTT	-	TRBV7-9	TRBJ1-4	once
CASSPRTVETQYF	TGTGCCAGCAGCCCACGGACAGTAGAGACCCAGTACTTC	-	TRBV5-4	TRBJ2-5	-
CSVVTVYNEQFF	TGCAGCGTTGTGACAGTCTACAATGAGCAGTTCTTC	-	TRBV29-1	TRBJ2-1	-
CAWSRLRTGGLYEQYF	TGTGCCTGGAGTCGACTCCGGACAGGGGGCCTCTACGAGCAGTACTTC	TRBD1	TRBV30	TRBJ2-7	-
CASSLDLAQRNEQFF	TGTGCCAGCAGCTTAGATTTGGCACAGAGAAATGAGCAGTTCTTC	-	TRBV11-2	TRBJ2-1	-
CASSVETGGSYNEQFF	TGTGCCAGCAGCGTGGAGACAGGGGGCTCCTACAATGAGCAGTTCTTC	TRBD1	TRBV9	TRBJ2-1	-
CASSSITGSPGGYEQYF	TGTGCCAGCAGCTCGATTACGGGATCCCCGGGGGGGTACGAGCAGTACTTC	TRBD2	TRBV7-6	TRBJ2-7	-
CASSQLTAQNYGYTF	TGTGCCAGCAGCCAGTTAACTGCACAGAACTATGGCTACACCTTC	-	TRBV4-2	TRBJ1-2	-